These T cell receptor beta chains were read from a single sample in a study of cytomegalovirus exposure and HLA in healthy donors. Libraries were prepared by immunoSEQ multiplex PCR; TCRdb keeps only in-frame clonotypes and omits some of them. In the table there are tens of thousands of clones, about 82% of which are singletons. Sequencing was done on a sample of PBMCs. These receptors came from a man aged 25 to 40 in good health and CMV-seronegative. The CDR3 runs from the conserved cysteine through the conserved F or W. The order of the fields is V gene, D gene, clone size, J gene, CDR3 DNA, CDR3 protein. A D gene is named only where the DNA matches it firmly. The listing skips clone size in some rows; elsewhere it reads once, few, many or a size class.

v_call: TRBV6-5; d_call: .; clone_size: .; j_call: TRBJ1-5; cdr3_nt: TGTGCCACCAGCGGGGGTTATAGCAATCAGCCCCAGCATTTT; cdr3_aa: CATSGGYSNQPQHF
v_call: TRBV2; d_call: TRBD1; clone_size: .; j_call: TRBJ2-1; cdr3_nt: TGTGCCAGCGAAATAGACAGGGGCTCCTACAATGAGCAGTTCTTC; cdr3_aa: CASEIDRGSYNEQFF
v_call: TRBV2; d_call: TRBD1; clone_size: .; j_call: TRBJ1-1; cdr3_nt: TGTGCCAGCAGGAGACAGGGAGGCACTGAAGCTTTCTTT; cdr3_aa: CASRRQGGTEAFF
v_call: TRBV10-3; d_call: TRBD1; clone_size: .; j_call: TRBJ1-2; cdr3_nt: TGTGCCATCAGTGAGTCACAGGGGGCGCGTAACTATGGCTACACCTTC; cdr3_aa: CAISESQGARNYGYTF
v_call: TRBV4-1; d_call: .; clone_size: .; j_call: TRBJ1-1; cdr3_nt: TGCGCCAGCAGCCCACCGGGGAGGTTCGGTACTGAAGCTTTCTTT; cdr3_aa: CASSPPGRFGTEAFF
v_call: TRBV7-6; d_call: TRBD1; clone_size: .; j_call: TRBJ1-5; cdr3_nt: TGTGCCAGCAGCTTAATCTCGGGGGACAGGGGTGATCAGCCCCAGCATTTT; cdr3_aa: CASSLISGDRGDQPQHF
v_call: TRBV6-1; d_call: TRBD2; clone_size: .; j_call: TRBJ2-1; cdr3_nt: TGTGCCAGCAGTGAGCTAGCGGGGGGCCCGGTCCTTACCTACAATGAGCAGTTCTTC; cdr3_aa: CASSELAGGPVLTYNEQFF
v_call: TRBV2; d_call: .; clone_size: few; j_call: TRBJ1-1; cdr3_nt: TGTGCCAGCTACCTCGACAGAAACACTGAAGCTTTCTTT; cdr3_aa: CASYLDRNTEAFF
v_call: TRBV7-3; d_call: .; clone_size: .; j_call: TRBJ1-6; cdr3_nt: TGTGCCAGCAGCCCCGGGACTCCTAATTCACCCCTCCACTTT; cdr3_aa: CASSPGTPNSPLHF
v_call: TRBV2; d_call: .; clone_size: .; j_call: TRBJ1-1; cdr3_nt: TGTGCCGGGGGGGACAACTTGAACACTGAAGCTTTCTTT; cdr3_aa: CAGGDNLNTEAFF
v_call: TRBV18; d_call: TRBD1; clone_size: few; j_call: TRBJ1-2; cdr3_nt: TGTGCCAGCTCATCGGGACAGGCACCTTCGAATGGCTACACCTTC; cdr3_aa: CASSSGQAPSNGYTF
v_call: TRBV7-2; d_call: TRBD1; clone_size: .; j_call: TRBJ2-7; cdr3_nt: TGTGCCAGCAGCTTTGGGGACAGGAGGTACGAGCAGTACTTC; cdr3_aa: CASSFGDRRYEQYF
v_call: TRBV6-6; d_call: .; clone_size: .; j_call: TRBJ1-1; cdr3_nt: TGTGCCAGCATTTACGGGGGGGGGAACACTGAAGCTTTCTTT; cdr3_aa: CASIYGGGNTEAFF
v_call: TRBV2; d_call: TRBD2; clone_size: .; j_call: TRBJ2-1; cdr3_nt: TGTGCCAGCAGGCGACTAGCGGGAGTCTCCGCCTACAATGAGCAGTTCTTC; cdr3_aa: CASRRLAGVSAYNEQFF
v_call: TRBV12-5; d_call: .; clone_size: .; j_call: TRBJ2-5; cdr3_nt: TGTGCTAGTGCCCCAGGGAGGATGAACCAAGAGACCCAGTACTTC; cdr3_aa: CASAPGRMNQETQYF
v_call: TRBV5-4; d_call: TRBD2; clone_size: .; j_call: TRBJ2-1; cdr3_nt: TGTGCCAGCAGCTTGTTTAGCGGGAGACGGACAAGGGTTGAGCAGTTCTTC; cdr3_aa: CASSLFSGRRTRVEQFF
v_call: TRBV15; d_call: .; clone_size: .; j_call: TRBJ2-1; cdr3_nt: TGTGCCACCAGCACCCTAGCCTCCTCCTACAATGAGCAGTTCTTC; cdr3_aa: CATSTLASSYNEQFF
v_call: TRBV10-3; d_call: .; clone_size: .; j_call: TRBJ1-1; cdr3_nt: TGTGCCATCAGTGTACAAAACACTGAAGCTTTCTTT; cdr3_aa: CAISVQNTEAFF
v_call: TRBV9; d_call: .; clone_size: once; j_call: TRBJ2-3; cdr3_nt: TGTGCCAGTGGAACAGGAGCCTATGATACGCAGTATTTT; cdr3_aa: CASGTGAYDTQYF
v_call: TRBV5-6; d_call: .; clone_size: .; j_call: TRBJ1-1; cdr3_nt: TGTGCCAGCAGCTTGGAGGGGCGCTCATCTGAAGCTTTCTTT; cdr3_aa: CASSLEGRSSEAFF
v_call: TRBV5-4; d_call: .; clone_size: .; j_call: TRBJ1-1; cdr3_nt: TGTGCCAGCAGCTTGGGGGGCAGAATGAACACTGAAGCTTTCTTT; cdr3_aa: CASSLGGRMNTEAFF
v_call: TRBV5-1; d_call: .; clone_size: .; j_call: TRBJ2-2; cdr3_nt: TGCGCCAGCGGGACAACGAACACCGGGGAGCTGTTTTTT; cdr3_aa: CASGTTNTGELFF
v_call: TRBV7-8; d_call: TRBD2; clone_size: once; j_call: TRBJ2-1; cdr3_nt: TGTGCCAGCAGAACACCACGTAGCGGGGGGCTGGAGCAGTTCTTC; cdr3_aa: CASRTPRSGGLEQFF
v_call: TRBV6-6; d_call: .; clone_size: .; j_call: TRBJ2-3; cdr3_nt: TGTGCCAGCAGTTACGAGACTACAGATACGCAGTATTTT; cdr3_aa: CASSYETTDTQYF
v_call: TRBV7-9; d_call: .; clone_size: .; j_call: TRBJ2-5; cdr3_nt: TGTGCCAGCAGACTCCAAGAGACCCAGTACTTC; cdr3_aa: CASRLQETQYF
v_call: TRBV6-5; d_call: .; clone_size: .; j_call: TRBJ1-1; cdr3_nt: TGTGCCAGCAGGATCCCAAGGGGCACTGAAGCTTTCTTT; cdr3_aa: CASRIPRGTEAFF
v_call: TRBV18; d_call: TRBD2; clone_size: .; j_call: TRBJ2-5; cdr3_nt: TGTGCCAGCTCACCATATCGAGGGAGGGCCGTGGAGACCCAGTACTTC; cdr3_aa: CASSPYRGRAVETQYF
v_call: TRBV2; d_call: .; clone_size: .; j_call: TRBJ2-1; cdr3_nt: TGTGCCAGCAAAGGGAGCTCCTACAATGAGCAGTTCTTC; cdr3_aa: CASKGSSYNEQFF
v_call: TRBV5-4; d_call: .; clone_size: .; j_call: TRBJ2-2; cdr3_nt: TGTGCCAGCAGCCGTGGCGGGACTCTGAACACCGGGGAGCTGTTTTTT; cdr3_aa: CASSRGGTLNTGELFF
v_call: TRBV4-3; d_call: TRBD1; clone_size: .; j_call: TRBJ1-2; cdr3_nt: TGCGCCAGCAGCCAAGATTTGTTACAGGGGGCAGGGGGCTATGGCTACACCTTC; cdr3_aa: CASSQDLLQGAGGYGYTF
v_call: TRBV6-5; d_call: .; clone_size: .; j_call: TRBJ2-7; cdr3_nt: TGTGCCAGCAACCGTCCCGGACAGATCTACGAGCAGTACTTC; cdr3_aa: CASNRPGQIYEQYF
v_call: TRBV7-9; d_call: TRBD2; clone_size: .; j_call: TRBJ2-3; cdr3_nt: TGTGCCAGCAGCACAGCGGGGGGGCGGACAGATACGCAGTATTTT; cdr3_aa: CASSTAGGRTDTQYF
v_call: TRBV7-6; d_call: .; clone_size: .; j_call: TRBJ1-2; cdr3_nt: TGTGCCAGCAGCGATAGGGGCCCTACAACCTACACCTTC; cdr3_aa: CASSDRGPTTYTF
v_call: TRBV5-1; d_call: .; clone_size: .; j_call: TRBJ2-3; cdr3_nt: TGCGCCAGCAGCTGGCAGGGGCCAACAGATACGCAGTATTTT; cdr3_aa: CASSWQGPTDTQYF
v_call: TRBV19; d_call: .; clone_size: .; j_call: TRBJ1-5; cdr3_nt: TGTGCCAGTAGTATGTCCGGGTATAGCAATCAGCCCCAGCATTTT; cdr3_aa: CASSMSGYSNQPQHF
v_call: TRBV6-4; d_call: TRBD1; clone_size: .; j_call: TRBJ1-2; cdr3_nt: TGTGCCAGCAGTGACGGGACAGGGGCACTCTATGGCTACACCTTC; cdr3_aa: CASSDGTGALYGYTF
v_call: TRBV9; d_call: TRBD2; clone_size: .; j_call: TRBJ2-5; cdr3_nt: TGTGCCAGCAGCGTATCGGCTAGCGGGAGAAGTAGACAAGAGACCCAGTACTTC; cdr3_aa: CASSVSASGRSRQETQYF
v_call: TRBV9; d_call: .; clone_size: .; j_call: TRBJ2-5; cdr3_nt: TGTGCCAGCAGCGTACAGGACTCGATGGAAGGGACCCAGTACTTC; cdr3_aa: CASSVQDSMEGTQYF
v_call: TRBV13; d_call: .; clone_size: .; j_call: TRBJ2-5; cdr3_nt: TGTGCCAGCAGCGCCGGGACGAGGGGCGGGATACAAGAGACCCAGTACTTC; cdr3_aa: CASSAGTRGGIQETQYF
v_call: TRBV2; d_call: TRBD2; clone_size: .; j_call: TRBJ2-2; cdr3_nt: TGTGCCAGCAGTTGGGGGGAGGGCACCGGGGAGCTGTTTTTT; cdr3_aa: CASSWGEGTGELFF
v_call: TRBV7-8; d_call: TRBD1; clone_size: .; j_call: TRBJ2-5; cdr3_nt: TGTGCCAGCAGCATGCGACAGGGGGTTGAGACCCAGTACTTC; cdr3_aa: CASSMRQGVETQYF
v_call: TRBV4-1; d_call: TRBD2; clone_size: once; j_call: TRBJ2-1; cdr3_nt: TGCGCCAGCAGCCAACCAAGGACTAGCGGGGGGCCTACACCTTACAATGAGCAGTTCTTC; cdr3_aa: CASSQPRTSGGPTPYNEQFF
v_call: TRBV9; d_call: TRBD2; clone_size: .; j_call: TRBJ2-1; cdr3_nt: TGTGCCAGCAGTTCCGGGACTAGTCAATATGAGCAGTTCTTC; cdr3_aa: CASSSGTSQYEQFF
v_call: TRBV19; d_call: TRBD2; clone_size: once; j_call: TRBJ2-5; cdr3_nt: TGTGCCAGTAGAGGGACTAGCGGACAAGAGACCCAGTACTTC; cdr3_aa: CASRGTSGQETQYF
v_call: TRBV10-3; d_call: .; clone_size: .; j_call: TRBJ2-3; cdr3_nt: TGTGCCATCAGTGATTTTGGCTCTAGCACAGATACGCAGTATTTT; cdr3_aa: CAISDFGSSTDTQYF
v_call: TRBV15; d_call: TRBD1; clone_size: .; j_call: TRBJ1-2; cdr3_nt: TGTGCCACCAGCAGAACGACAGGGGGCGCGTCTTATGGCTACACCTTC; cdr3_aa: CATSRTTGGASYGYTF
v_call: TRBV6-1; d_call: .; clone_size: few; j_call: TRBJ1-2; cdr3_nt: TGTGCCAGCAGTGAAGGTACAGGCCCCTATGGCTACACCTTC; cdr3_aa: CASSEGTGPYGYTF
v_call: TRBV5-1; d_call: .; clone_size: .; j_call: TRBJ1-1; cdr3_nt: TGCGCCAGCAGCATTCAACAATACACTGAAGCTTTCTTT; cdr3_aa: CASSIQQYTEAFF
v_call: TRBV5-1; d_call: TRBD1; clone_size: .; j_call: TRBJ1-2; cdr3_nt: TGCGCCAGCAGCTTGGATGAGACAGGGCTGGACTATGGCTACACCTTC; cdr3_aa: CASSLDETGLDYGYTF